The 3 T cell receptor beta chains below all came from one sample that was sequenced in a study of T-cell memory formation after mild COVID-19. In TCRdb, the 5' RACE reads were re-called with MiXCR into one record per CDR3 protein. Of roughly 350,000 distinct CDR3 sequences in the sample, roughly 21% were seen once. What was sequenced was PBMCs or a T cell subset sorted from them (not recorded which). The source is an adult woman who had mild COVID-19 (a few samples of this study predate the infection). Cell type and time point are not known.

This clonotype was counted once. V gene TRBV18 combines with J gene TRBJ2-2; tentative D call: TRBD1 (5 bases). The CDR3 loop spans 17 amino acids. The V gene's germline CDR1 is KGHSH and CDR2 LQKENI. V was cut by 3 bases and J by 0 bases, with 14 bases left in between. This CDR3 reads CASSPSGAGPNTGELFF. The CDR3 nucleotides are TGTGCCAGCTCACCCTCGGGCGCAGGGCCGAACACCGGGGAGCTGTTTTTT.

This clonotype was picked up a small number of times. This chain's CDR3 is CASSQSSGPSSYEQYF. CDR3 DNA: TGTGCCAGCAGCCAGAGTAGCGGACCTAGCTCCTACGAGCAGTACTTC. V is TRBV4-2 and J is TRBJ2-7; D possibly corresponds to TRBD2 (6 bases). CDR3 length equals 16 residues. CDR1 and CDR2 (germline): LGHNA, YNFKEQ. The germline V and J ends were trimmed by 3 bases and 0 bases, with 15 bases remaining between them.

This clonotype was picked up a small number of times. This chain connects TRBV3-1 to TRBJ2-5; tentatively, D is TRBD1 (7 bases). CDR3 size: 17 residues. V was shortened by 0 bases and J by 4 bases, with 18 bases between the two germline ends. The V gene's germline CDR1 is LGHDT and CDR2 YNNKEL (reference sequence). Here the CDR3 DNA reads TGTGCCAGCAGCCAAGATATTGCCAGGGGGGACCTAGAGACCCAGTACTTC. This gives the protein CASSQDIARGDLETQYF.